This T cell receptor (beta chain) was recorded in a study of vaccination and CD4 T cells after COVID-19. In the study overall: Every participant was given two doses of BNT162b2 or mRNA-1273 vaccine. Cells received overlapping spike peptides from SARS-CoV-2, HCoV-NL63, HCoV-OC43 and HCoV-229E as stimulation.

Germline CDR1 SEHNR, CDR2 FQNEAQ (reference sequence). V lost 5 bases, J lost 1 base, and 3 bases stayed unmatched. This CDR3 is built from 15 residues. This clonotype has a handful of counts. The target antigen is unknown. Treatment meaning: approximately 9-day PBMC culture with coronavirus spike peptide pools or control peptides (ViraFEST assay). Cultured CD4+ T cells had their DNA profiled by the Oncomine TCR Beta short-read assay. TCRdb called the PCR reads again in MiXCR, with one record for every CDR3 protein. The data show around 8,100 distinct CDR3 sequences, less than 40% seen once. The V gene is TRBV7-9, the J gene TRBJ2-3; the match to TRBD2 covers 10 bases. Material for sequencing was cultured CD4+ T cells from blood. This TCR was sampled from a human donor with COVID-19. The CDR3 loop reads CASSGSGGRTDTQYF. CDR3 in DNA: TGTGCCAGCAGCGGTAGCGGGGGGCGCACAGATACGCAGTATTTT.